The present T cell receptor beta chain was sequenced within a study of T-cell reconstitution after alpha-beta-depleted transplantation in children. Broader study findings: Approximately two months post-transplant, alpha-beta T cells reportedly originated from several hundred expanded graft clones.

Ten or more counts support this clonotype. Its antigen is currently unknown. The CDR3 extends over 13 amino acids. Germline CDR1 SNHLY, CDR2 FYNNEI. Unmatched junction bases numbered 1, after V lost 6 bases and J lost 4 bases. The library targeted TCRbeta and was prepared with unique molecular identifiers. TCRdb reanalysed the PCR reads using MiXCR and keeps one entry per CDR3 protein. The table lists about 180,000 distinct CDR3 sequences, 11% of them singletons. The input for sequencing was PBMCs, taken before TCRalphabeta/CD19-depleted stem cell transplant. The origin of this receptor is a boy younger than 10 with acute myeloid leukemia, due to receive a stem cell transplant. The V gene is TRBV2, the J gene TRBJ1-2; 11 bases map to TRBD1. In nucleotides, the CDR3 is TGTGCCAGCAGGGGGACAGGGGGCTATGGCTACACCTTC. This sequence encodes CASRGTGGYGYTF.